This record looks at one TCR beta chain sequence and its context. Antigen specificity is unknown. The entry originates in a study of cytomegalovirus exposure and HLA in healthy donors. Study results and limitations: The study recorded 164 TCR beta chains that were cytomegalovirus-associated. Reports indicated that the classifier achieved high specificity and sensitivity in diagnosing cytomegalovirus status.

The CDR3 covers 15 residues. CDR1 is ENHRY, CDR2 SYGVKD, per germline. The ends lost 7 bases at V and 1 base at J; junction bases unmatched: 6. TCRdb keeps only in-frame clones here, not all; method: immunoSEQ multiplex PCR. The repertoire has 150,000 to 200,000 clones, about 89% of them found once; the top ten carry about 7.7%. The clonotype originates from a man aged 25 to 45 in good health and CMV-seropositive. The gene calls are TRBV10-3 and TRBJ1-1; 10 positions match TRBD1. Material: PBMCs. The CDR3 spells CAINPGTGANTEAFF. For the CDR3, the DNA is TGTGCCATCAACCCCGGGACAGGGGCGAACACTGAAGCTTTCTTT.